The 20 T cell receptor beta chains reported below all come from one sample, sequenced in a study of OX40 agonist ivuxolimab in advanced cancers. Profiling relied on immunoSEQ multiplex PCR, and the TCRdb table lists in-frame clones only, not all of them. The sample has over 9,000 clones; approximately 85% are singletons. Here the sequenced sample was CD4+ or CD8+ T cells sorted from blood, taken in a trial of the OX40 agonist ivuxolimab. These receptors all stem from an adult with an advanced solid tumor such as melanoma, head and neck, liver or kidney cancer.

This clone was counted only a few times. The chain recombines TRBV5-1 with TRBJ2-7; possibly TRBD2 for D (6 bases). CDR3 size: 13 residues. Deletions cut 4 bases from V and 6 bases from J, with 14 bases between. Germline V gene data show CDR1 as SGHRS and CDR2 as YFSETQ. The CDR3 sequence is CASSPGAVGEQYF. For the CDR3, the DNA is TGCGCCAGCAGCCCGGGAGCAGTTGGCGAGCAGTACTTC.

Details on this clone: A much larger clone differs by one base, so this may be a read error. This chain connects TRBV4-3 to TRBJ1-5; D uncertain. There are 15 residues in the CDR3. Germline loops: CDR1 LGHNA, CDR2 YSLEER. V lost 2 bases to trimming and J lost 0 bases, with 8 bases between them. CDR3 coding DNA: TGCGCCAGCAGCCAAAACCACGTTAGCAATCAGCCCCAGCATTTT. It encodes CASSQNHVSNQPQHF.

This sequence joins TRBV7-6 and TRBJ2-5; 9 bases are shared with TRBD1. Gene TRBJ2-7 matches the end of the DNA better, so the J call may be wrong. Per the germline V gene, CDR1 is SGHVS and CDR2 is FNYEAQ. The CDR3 is made up of 14 amino acids. In nucleotides, the CDR3 is TGTGCCAGCAGCTTCGGGACAGGGACCTACGAGCAGTACTTC. Protein: CASSFGTGTYEQYF.

The gene calls are TRBV5-6 and TRBJ2-7; 8 bases align to TRBD1. Germline V gene lookup returns CDR1 SGHDT and CDR2 YYEEEE. The CDR3 extends over 15 amino acids. The V and J ends lost 4 bases and 0 bases, in that order; junction bases with no gene match: 6. CDR3 sequence: CASSRYDRGSYEQYF. In nucleotides, the CDR3 is TGTGCCAGCAGCCGATATGACAGGGGCTCCTACGAGCAGTACTTC. The variable domain in full, with the rest retrieved from reference TRBV5-6 and TRBJ2-7, is DAGVTQSPTHLIKTRGQQVTLRCSPKSGHDTVSWYQQALGQGPQFIFQYYEEEERQRGNFPDRFSGHQFPNYSSELNVNALLLGDSALYLCASSRYDRGSYEQYFGPGTRLTVT.

This clone appeared a single time. The rearrangement uses TRBV14 and TRBJ2-5, with 8 bases lining up with TRBD2. Trimming removed 4 bases from V and 1 base from J; junction bases left unmatched: 5. CDR1 and CDR2 from the germline V gene are SGHDN and FVKESK. The CDR3 has 15 amino acids. CDR3 loop: CASSRHAGGQETQYF. For the CDR3, the DNA is TGTGCCAGCAGCCGTCATGCGGGAGGCCAAGAGACCCAGTACTTC.

The V and J genes are TRBV28 and TRBJ1-1, with D unclear. CDR1 is MDHEN and CDR2 is SYDVKM in the germline V gene. Trimming left V 3 bases short and J 5 bases short, with 13 bases between. CDR3 size: 14 residues. CDR3 loop: CASSLGGEVTEAFF. The CDR3 DNA reads TGTGCCAGCAGTTTGGGCGGGGAAGTAACTGAAGCTTTCTTT.

The J gene is TRBJ1-2, the V gene TRBV11-2, with TRBD1 as a possible D gene (5 bases). Trimming took off 0 bases at V and 6 bases at J, with 17 bases between the two ends. This CDR3 spans 16 amino acids. The germline CDR1 and CDR2 sequences are SGHAT and FQNNGV. The CDR3: CASSLDRGGRMDGYTF. Written as DNA, the CDR3 is TGTGCCAGCAGCTTAGATCGCGGGGGAAGGATGGATGGCTACACCTTC.

The V call is TRBV7-8, the J call TRBJ2-2, with 8 bases identical to TRBD1. Germline CDR1 reads SGHVS; CDR2 reads FQNEAQ. V shed 1 base, J shed 6 bases, and the junction held 4 bases outside the gene matches. The CDR3 contains 15 residues. The CDR3 here is CASSLGQGFAGELFF. CDR3 in DNA: TGTGCCAGCAGCTTAGGACAGGGGTTCGCCGGGGAGCTGTTTTTT. Filled out from reference TRBV7-8 and TRBJ2-2, the complete variable domain reads GAGVSQSPRYKVAKRGQDVALRCDPISGHVSLFWYQQALGQGPEFLTYFQNEAQLDKSGLPSDRFFAERPEGSVSTLKIQRTQQEDSAVYLCASSLGQGFAGELFFGEGSRLTVL.

This sequence joins TRBV11-2 and TRBJ2-7; 7 nucleotides line up with TRBD2. Germline V gives CDR1 SGHAT, CDR2 FQNNGV. Unmatched junction bases numbered 4, after V lost 3 bases and J lost 2 bases. The CDR3 is 14 residues long. In DNA form, the CDR3 reads TGTGCCAGCAGCTTCGGGGGAGGGGCCTACGAGCAGTACTTC. As protein: CASSFGGGAYEQYF.

This clone has more than one count but fewer than ten. The chain combines TRBV5-6 with TRBJ1-1, with D uncertain. Trimming pared 6 bases from V and 1 base from J, leaving 7 bases between. Germline CDR1 and CDR2: SGHDT and YYEEEE. The CDR3 is 12 residues long. The CDR3 sequence is CASMTGNTEAFF. The CDR3 nucleotides are TGTGCCAGCATGACGGGGAACACTGAAGCTTTCTTT.

The J gene is TRBJ2-7, the V gene TRBV9; 11 bases are shared with TRBD2. V trimming: 3 bases; J trimming: 7 bases; junction bases outside the gene matches: 9. The germline gives CDR1 SGDLS, CDR2 YYNGEE. This CDR3 has 15 amino acids. Written as DNA, the CDR3 is TGTGCCAGCAGCGCAGATCCTAGCGGGGGGTATGAGCAGTACTTC. It yields the protein CASSADPSGGYEQYF.

The chain combines TRBV7-9 with TRBJ2-7, with 11 positions matching TRBD1. Losses at the gene ends were 3 bases for V and 7 bases for J; bases not matched to a gene: 5. The CDR3 extends over 14 amino acids. CDR1 and CDR2 from the germline V gene are SEHNR and FQNEAQ (reference sequence). The CDR3 region is CASSFGQGAQEQYF. CDR3 DNA: TGTGCCAGCAGCTTCGGACAGGGGGCTCAGGAGCAGTACTTC.

The rearrangement joins TRBV9 to TRBJ2-7; tentatively, D is TRBD1 or TRBD2 (5 bases each). Trimming took 7 bases from V and 3 from J, leaving 17 bases between them. CDR3 size: 14 residues. Germline assignment: CDR1 SGDLS and CDR2 YYNGEE. CDR3 sequence (DNA): TGTGCCAGCGGCCCCGGGACGTGGGACTACGAGCAGTACTTC. This gives the protein CASGPGTWDYEQYF.

The V call is TRBV14, the J call TRBJ2-1; D is unclear. The germline V and J ends were trimmed by 2 bases and 0 bases, with 8 bases remaining between them. The CDR3 extends over 15 amino acids. In germline, CDR1 is SGHDN, CDR2 FVKESK. This chain's CDR3 is CASSQLPVSYNEQFF. The CDR3 nucleotides are TGTGCCAGCAGCCAACTACCCGTCTCCTACAATGAGCAGTTCTTC.

The CDR3 spells CASSELAGPDTGELFF. For the CDR3, the DNA is TGCGCCAGCAGTGAACTAGCGGGACCGGACACCGGGGAGCTGTTTTTT. The V and J genes are TRBV10-2 and TRBJ2-2, with TRBD2 matching over 10 bases. The CDR3 runs to 16 residues. Germline V gene lookup returns CDR1 WSHSY and CDR2 SAAADI. V gave up 3 bases and J gave up 3 bases; unmatched junction bases: 4.

This chain connects TRBV11-3 to TRBJ2-5; D uncertain. The end of the DNA fits TRBJ2-7 better, so the J call may be wrong. In germline, CDR1 is SGHNT, CDR2 YENEEA. This CDR3 comprises 15 residues. CDR3 coding DNA: TGTGCCAGCAGCCCAGGCGGCTCCAGCTCCTACGAGCAGTACTTC. It yields the protein CASSPGGSSSYEQYF.

The genes are TRBV29-1 and TRBJ2-5, with unresolved D. Germline V gene sequence: CDR1 SQVTM, CDR2 ANQGSEA. V gave up 5 bases and J gave up 0 bases, with 13 bases separating them. This CDR3 spans 14 amino acids. This CDR3 is CSVLAHGYQETQYF. In nucleotides, the CDR3 is TGCAGCGTTCTGGCCCACGGATACCAAGAGACCCAGTACTTC.

The V gene is TRBV4-1, the J gene TRBJ1-5; D is unclear. Germline V gives CDR1 MGHRA, CDR2 YSYEKL. The CDR3 has 14 residues. The ends were cut back, 2 bases at V and 1 base at J, with 6 bases in the middle. Here the CDR3 reads CASSQQFSNQPQHF. DNA for the CDR3: TGCGCCAGCAGCCAACAGTTCAGCAATCAGCCCCAGCATTTT.

This clone was found a few times. The J gene is TRBJ1-1, the V gene TRBV7-9; D unclear. V was shortened by 6 bases and J by 1 base, with 12 bases between the two germline ends. This CDR3 is built from 14 residues. Germline CDR1 SEHNR, CDR2 FQNEAQ (reference sequence). DNA of the CDR3: TGTGCCAGCAGGGTAGGGCAATCGAACACTGAAGCTTTCTTT. This translates into CASRVGQSNTEAFF.

The chain couples TRBV9 to TRBJ2-2; possibly TRBD1 or TRBD2 for D (6 bases each). The CDR3 has 15 residues. Germline V gene sequence: CDR1 SGDLS, CDR2 YYNGEE. V was shortened by 0 bases and J by 6 bases, with 12 bases between the two germline ends. CDR3 amino acids: CASSVEGGKAGELFF. In DNA form, the CDR3 reads TGTGCCAGCAGCGTAGAGGGGGGAAAGGCCGGGGAGCTGTTTTTT.